Presented here are 32 T cell receptor beta chains from one specimen sequenced in a study of cytomegalovirus exposure and HLA in healthy donors. Primers: 60 Vbeta forward and 13 Jbeta reverse. The repertoire was sequenced with immunoSEQ multiplex PCR; TCRdb's copy has only in-frame clones and lacks some. The sample comprises tens of thousands of clones, around four fifths of which are singletons, and 4.4% rests with the top ten. What was sequenced was PBMCs. The receptors were sampled from a male donor in good health and CMV-seropositive.

This chain uses TRBV6-6 with TRBJ1-2; the D is unclear. This CDR3 comprises 13 residues. V lost 0 bases and J 8 bases, leaving 10 bases between the germline ends. In germline, CDR1 is MNHNY, CDR2 SVGAGI (reference sequence). CDR3 protein: CASSYSLGSGYTF. CDR3 sequence (DNA): TGTGCCAGCAGTTACTCTCTAGGTAGCGGCTACACCTTC.

The chain has TRBV19 and TRBJ2-2, with 11 bases lining up with TRBD2. V lost 7 bases, J lost 6 bases, and 13 bases stayed unmatched. Germline V gene lookup returns CDR1 LNHDA and CDR2 SQIVND (reference sequence). The CDR3 spans 17 residues. Here the CDR3 DNA reads TGTGCCAGTACCAACGTACTAGCGGGAGCCCAAGCCGGGGAGCTGTTTTTT. This gives the protein CASTNVLAGAQAGELFF.

V gene TRBV5-4 combines with J gene TRBJ2-7; TRBD1 matches 7 bases. CDR1 and CDR2 from the germline V gene are SGHNT and YYREEE (reference sequence). With V trimmed by 0 bases and J by 5 bases, 2 bases remained unmatched. The CDR3 length is 13 residues. CDR3 sequence (DNA): TGTGCCAGCAGCTTGGACAGGGGCGACGAGCAGTACTTC. Protein: CASSLDRGDEQYF.

V usage is TRBV19 and J usage is TRBJ1-2, with 7 bases matching TRBD1. This CDR3 is 13 amino acids long. V lost 5 bases to trimming and J lost 4 bases; unmatched junction nucleotides: 4. CDR1 is LNHDA and CDR2 is SQIVND in the germline V gene (reference sequence). The CDR3 reads CASSWDSAYGYTF. The CDR3 DNA reads as TGTGCCAGTAGTTGGGACAGCGCCTATGGCTACACCTTC. Together with reference TRBV19 and TRBJ1-2, the CDR3 gives the full variable domain: DGGITQSPKYLFRKEGQNVTLSCEQNLNHDAMYWYRQDPGQGLRLIYYSQIVNDFQKGDIAEGYSVSREKKESFPLTVTSAQKNPTAFYLCASSWDSAYGYTFGSGTRLTVV.

In regard to this clone: The same CDR3 arises from other DNA sequences in this sample as well. The chain carries TRBV7-9 and TRBJ2-7; D may be TRBD2 (6 bases). The CDR3 is 16 residues long. Trimming removed 6 bases from V and 2 bases from J, with 20 bases in between. CDR1 is SEHNR and CDR2 is FQNEAQ in the germline V gene (reference sequence). The CDR3 DNA sequence: TGTGCCAGCAGTTCGGGGGTTGGGCAGAACACCTACGAGCAGTACTTC. Protein sequence: CASSSGVGQNTYEQYF.

The chain has TRBV19 and TRBJ1-4; weak D call: TRBD1 (5 bases). The length of the CDR3 is 14 residues. CDR1 is LNHDA, CDR2 SQIVND, per germline (reference sequence). Trimming took off 3 bases at V and 5 bases at J, with 10 bases between the two ends. CDR3 loop: CASSITGLNEKLFF. The CDR3 DNA is TGTGCCAGTAGTATCACAGGCCTGAATGAAAAACTGTTTTTT.

Written as DNA, the CDR3 is TGTGCCAGCTTCGATCTAGCGGGATTAGATACGCAGTATTTT. This sequence encodes CASFDLAGLDTQYF. This chain uses TRBV18 with TRBJ2-3, with TRBD2 matching over 9 bases. This CDR3 has 14 amino acids. V shed 7 bases, J shed 5 bases, and the junction held 7 bases outside the gene matches. CDR1 KGHSH and CDR2 LQKENI come from the germline V gene.

The chain has TRBV19 and TRBJ2-5; no reliable D call. The germline V gene has CDR1 LNHDA and CDR2 SQIVND (reference sequence). The CDR3 sequence is 13 residues long. Trimming removed 2 bases at V and 1 base at J, with 5 bases between. The DNA for the CDR3 is TGTGCCAGTAGTATAAACTTCCAAGAGACCCAGTACTTC. It translates to CASSINFQETQYF.

J is TRBJ1-5 and V is TRBV6-4; TRBD1 might be the D (5 bases). CDR1 is MRHNA and CDR2 is SNTAGT in the germline V gene. V was clipped by 8 bases and J by 2 bases, with 16 bases between them. The CDR3 sequence is 15 residues long. The CDR3 sequence: CASGPTDKGNQPQHF. The CDR3 nucleotides are TGTGCCAGCGGACCGACAGACAAGGGCAATCAGCCCCAGCATTTT.

In its sample, this clone was seen once. CDR3 sequence reads: CASSFGQLFSYEQYF. The CDR3 DNA is TGTGCCAGCAGCTTCGGACAGTTGTTCTCCTACGAGCAGTACTTC. The V and J genes are TRBV7-9 and TRBJ2-7; D possibly corresponds to TRBD1 (6 bases). V was clipped by 3 bases and J by 0 bases, with 12 bases between them. The CDR3 covers 15 residues. From germline, CDR1 is SEHNR and CDR2 FQNEAQ (reference sequence). The variable domain in full, completed from reference TRBV7-9 and TRBJ2-7, reads DTGVSQNPRHKITKRGQNVTFRCDPISEHNRLYWYRQTLGQGPEFLTYFQNEAQLEKSRLLSDRFSAERPKGSFSTLEIQRTEQGDSAMYLCASSFGQLFSYEQYFGPGTRLTVT.

J is TRBJ2-5 and V is TRBV10-2; TRBD2 agrees at 11 bases. CDR1 is WSHSY and CDR2 is SAAADI in the germline V gene. V lost 6 bases, J lost 0 bases, and 9 bases stayed unmatched. CDR3 length: 17 residues. The CDR3 is CASSDTRTSGYQETQYF. CDR3 bases: TGCGCCAGCAGCGACACCCGGACTAGCGGGTACCAAGAGACCCAGTACTTC.

V usage is TRBV6-5 and J usage is TRBJ1-3; a weak D match, TRBD1 (6 bases). The CDR3 is 13 amino acids. CDR1 is MNHEY and CDR2 is SVGAGI in the germline V gene. Trimming took 2 bases from V and 8 from J, leaving 10 bases between them. The CDR3 protein is CASSYAGVDTIYF. The CDR3 DNA reads as TGTGCCAGCAGTTACGCAGGGGTTGACACCATATATTTT.

The V call is TRBV28, the J call TRBJ1-2, with a weak D call TRBD1 (5 bases). V was pared by 3 bases and J by 4 bases, with 12 bases between. CDR1 is MDHEN and CDR2 is SYDVKM in the germline V gene. This CDR3 has 14 residues. As DNA, the CDR3 is TGTGCCAGCAGTTTCCCCGGGCAGGGCTATGGCTACACCTTC. Translation gives CASSFPGQGYGYTF.

The chain carries TRBV5-1 and TRBJ2-1; D may be TRBD2 (6 bases). The CDR3 runs to 15 residues. CDR1 is SGHRS, CDR2 YFSETQ, per germline. Trimming removed 5 bases at V and 1 base at J, with 13 bases between. The CDR3 nucleotides read TGCGCCAGCAGTGCTAGCGAGGGGTCCTACAATGAGCAGTTCTTC. Translating gives CASSASEGSYNEQFF.

The V and J genes are TRBV18 and TRBJ2-7, with 11 bases that match TRBD2. J gave up 4 bases and V 3 bases, and 14 bases lay outside the gene matches. Germline-derived CDR1 and CDR2 are KGHSH and LQKENI. The CDR3 is 18 amino acids. The CDR3: CASSPDLASGRLGYEQYF. CDR3 bases: TGTGCCAGCTCACCCGATTTGGCTAGCGGGAGGTTAGGGTACGAGCAGTACTTC.

This clone was seen only once. The gene calls are TRBV6-1 and TRBJ1-5; possibly TRBD1 for D (5 bases). The CDR3 runs to 17 residues. CDR1 MNHNS and CDR2 SASEGT come from the germline V gene. V gave up 0 bases and J gave up 10 bases, with 22 bases separating them. CDR3 DNA sequence: TGTGCCAGCAGTGAAGCCGGATCCGGGGGGAGGTTTAGACCCCAGCATTTT. Amino acids: CASSEAGSGGRFRPQHF.

V is TRBV5-1 and J is TRBJ2-1, with 10 bases that match TRBD2. The CDR3 has 15 amino acids. Germline CDR1 is SGHRS and CDR2 is YFSETQ. V was clipped by 4 bases and J by 10 bases; unmatched bases: 11. Written as DNA, the CDR3 is TGCGCCAGCAGCCCTGGGCTAGCGGGAGATGGAGAGCAGTTCTTC. This encodes CASSPGLAGDGEQFF.

The chain combines TRBV7-9 with TRBJ1-1; D not certain. There are 13 residues in the CDR3. Germline values: CDR1 SEHNR, CDR2 FQNEAQ (reference sequence). Trimming removed 7 bases at V and 1 base at J, with 10 bases between. The CDR3, as DNA: TGTGCCAGCACAATAACAGCGAACACTGAAGCTTTCTTT. Translation gives CASTITANTEAFF.

The chain is built from TRBV30 and TRBJ2-5; 8 bases map to TRBD2. CDR1 is GTSNPN, CDR2 SVGIG, per germline (reference sequence). There are 12 residues in the CDR3. The junction had 3 bases not matched to a gene; V was cut back by 5 bases and J by 4 bases. The CDR3 loop is CAWGGGPETQYF. For the CDR3, the DNA is TGTGCCTGGGGCGGGGGGCCAGAGACCCAGTACTTC.

The rearrangement joins TRBV5-4 to TRBJ2-5; the match to TRBD2 covers 10 bases. The CDR3 has 15 residues. CDR1 is SGHNT and CDR2 is YYREEE in the germline V gene (reference sequence). Trimming cost V 4 bases and J 5 bases; bases outside gene matches: 8. The CDR3, as DNA: TGTGCCAGCAGCCCGACTAGCGGGTCCCGGGAGACCCAGTACTTC. Translated, it gives CASSPTSGSRETQYF.

The genes are TRBV10-3 and TRBJ2-7, with a possible D match to TRBD2 (6 bases). Germline V gene lookup returns CDR1 ENHRY and CDR2 SYGVKD. The CDR3 runs 15 residues. Trimming left V 8 bases short and J 5 bases short, with 22 bases between. The CDR3 sequence: CAIAARGGEVHEQYF. As DNA, the CDR3 is TGTGCCATCGCAGCGCGCGGTGGGGAGGTCCACGAGCAGTACTTC.

The chain employs TRBV10-3 and TRBJ2-3; TRBD2 is a possible D gene (5 bases). The CDR3 has 13 residues. V was pared by 8 bases and J by 0 bases, with 9 bases between. Looked up from germline, CDR1 is ENHRY and CDR2 is SYGVKD. CDR3 coding DNA: TGTGCCATCTTAGCGTCTAGCACAGATACGCAGTATTTT. It codes for CAILASSTDTQYF.

J is TRBJ1-5 and V is TRBV7-2; unclear D gene. In germline, CDR1 is SGHTA, CDR2 FQGNSA. The germline V and J ends were trimmed by 4 bases and 0 bases, with 16 bases remaining between them. The CDR3 covers 17 residues. The CDR3 here is CASSSSPQRSSNQPQHF. The CDR3 DNA sequence: TGTGCCAGCAGCTCCTCCCCCCAGCGAAGTAGCAATCAGCCCCAGCATTTT.

The V and J genes are TRBV6-5 and TRBJ2-1; 8 nucleotides agree with TRBD2. This CDR3 has 15 residues. The trim removed 5 bases at V and 5 bases at J, leaving 8 bases unmatched. CDR1 and CDR2 from the germline V gene are MNHEY and SVGAGI. Here the CDR3 reads CASSTNGGADNEQFF. The CDR3 DNA reads as TGTGCCAGCAGTACCAACGGGGGGGCAGACAATGAGCAGTTCTTC.

This clone was observed a single time. The chain employs TRBV5-6 and TRBJ1-2; no clear D gene. This CDR3 is 15 amino acids long. V was cut by 0 bases and J by 5 bases, with 14 bases left in between. The germline CDR1 and CDR2 sequences are SGHDT and YYEEEE. CDR3 in DNA: TGTGCCAGCAGCTTGGGGGCCAGGCCAGAATATGGCTACACCTTC. Residues: CASSLGARPEYGYTF.

The chain joins TRBV7-9 to TRBJ2-1; the match to TRBD1 covers 9 bases. Per germline, CDR1 SEHNR and CDR2 FQNEAQ (reference sequence). The V and J ends lost 5 bases and 4 bases, in that order; junction bases with no gene match: 12. The CDR3 covers 17 residues. The CDR3 sequence is CASSPRGQGRTYNEQFF. CDR3 in DNA: TGTGCCAGCAGCCCAAGGGGACAGGGCCGTACTTACAATGAGCAGTTCTTC.

The chain has TRBV5-5 and TRBJ2-7, with TRBD1 as a possible D gene (6 bases). The CDR3 loop spans 14 amino acids. Germline V gives CDR1 SGHKS, CDR2 YYEKEE (reference sequence). V was clipped by 1 base and J by 6 bases, with 14 bases between them. The CDR3 sequence: CASSLIPGVREQYF. The DNA of the CDR3 is TGTGCCAGCAGCTTGATCCCAGGGGTCCGCGAGCAGTACTTC.

The V and J genes are TRBV28 and TRBJ1-2; 8 bases are a match to TRBD1. CDR1 and CDR2 from the germline V gene are MDHEN and SYDVKM. V shed 3 bases and J 7 bases; nucleotides not matched to a gene: 7. This CDR3 comprises 14 residues. CDR3 DNA: TGTGCCAGCAGTTTGGACAGGGATAGTGGTGGCTACACCTTC. Amino acids: CASSLDRDSGGYTF.

This rearrangement joins TRBV4-1 to TRBJ1-1; 8 bases align to TRBD1. This CDR3 is built from 15 residues. The J segment lost 1 base and the V segment lost 1 base, leaving 2 bases of the junction unmatched. Germline assignment: CDR1 MGHRA and CDR2 YSYEKL. The CDR3 coding sequence is TGCGCCAGCAGCCAAGCAGGGGGCTCGAACACTGAAGCTTTCTTT. It yields the protein CASSQAGGSNTEAFF.

Here the CDR3 reads CASSTRTGSTDTQYF. In DNA, the CDR3 is TGCGCCAGCAGCACTAGGACAGGCAGCACAGATACGCAGTATTTT. The J gene is TRBJ2-3, the V gene TRBV5-1, with TRBD1 matching over 7 bases. This CDR3 is 15 amino acids long. The germline gives CDR1 SGHRS, CDR2 YFSETQ. Unmatched junction bases numbered 5, after V lost 4 bases and J lost 0 bases.

With respect to this clone: One junction end does not reproduce the germline sequence, and a read error may be involved. This chain joins TRBV28 and TRBJ1-5, with 9 bases identical to TRBD1. The CDR3 has 14 amino acids. The germline V gene has CDR1 MDHEN and CDR2 SYDVKM. The CDR3 DNA reads as TGTGCCAGCAGGACAGGGGGTAGCCATCAGCCCCAGCATTTT. Its protein is CASRTGGSHQPQHF.

The V gene is TRBV2, the J gene TRBJ1-4, with D perhaps TRBD1 (6 bases). Trimming removed 8 bases at V and 8 bases at J, with 18 bases between. The CDR3 covers 14 residues. The germline V gene encodes CDR1 SNHLY and CDR2 FYNNEI. CDR3 in DNA: TGTGCCAGCCGTGGGGGGGGCGCTTACGAAAAACTGTTTTTT. It translates to CASRGGGAYEKLFF.